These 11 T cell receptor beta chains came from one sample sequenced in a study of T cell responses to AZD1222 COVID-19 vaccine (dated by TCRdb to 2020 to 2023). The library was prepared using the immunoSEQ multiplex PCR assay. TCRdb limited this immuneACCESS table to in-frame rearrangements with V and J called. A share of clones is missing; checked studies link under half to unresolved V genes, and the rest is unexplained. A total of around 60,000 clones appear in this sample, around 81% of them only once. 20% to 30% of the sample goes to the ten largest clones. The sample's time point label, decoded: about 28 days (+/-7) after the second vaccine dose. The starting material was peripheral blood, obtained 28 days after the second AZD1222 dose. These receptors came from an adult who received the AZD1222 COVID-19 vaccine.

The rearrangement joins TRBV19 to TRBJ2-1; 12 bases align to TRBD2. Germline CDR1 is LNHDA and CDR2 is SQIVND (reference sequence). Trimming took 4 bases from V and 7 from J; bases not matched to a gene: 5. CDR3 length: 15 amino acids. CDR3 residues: CASSTETSGRNEQFF. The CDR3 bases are TGTGCCAGTAGTACCGAGACTAGCGGGAGAAATGAGCAGTTCTTC.

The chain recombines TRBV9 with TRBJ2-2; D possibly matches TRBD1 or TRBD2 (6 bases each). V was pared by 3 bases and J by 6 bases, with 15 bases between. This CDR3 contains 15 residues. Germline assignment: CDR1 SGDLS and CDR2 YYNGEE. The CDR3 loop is CASSGPRGRAGELFF. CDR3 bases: TGTGCCAGCAGCGGGCCTCGGGGGCGGGCCGGGGAGCTGTTTTTT.

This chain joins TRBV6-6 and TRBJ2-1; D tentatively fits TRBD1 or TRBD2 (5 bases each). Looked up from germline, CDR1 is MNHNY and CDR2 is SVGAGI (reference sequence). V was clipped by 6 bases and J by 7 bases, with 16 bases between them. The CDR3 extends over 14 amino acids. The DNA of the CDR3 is TGTGCCAGCAGCTCTTCGGGGCCCATTAATGAGCAGTTCTTC. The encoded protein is CASSSSGPINEQFF.

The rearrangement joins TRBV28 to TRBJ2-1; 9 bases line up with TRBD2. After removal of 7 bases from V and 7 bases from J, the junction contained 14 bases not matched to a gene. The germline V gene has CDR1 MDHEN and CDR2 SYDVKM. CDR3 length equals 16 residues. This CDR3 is CASIGLAGSSGNEQFF. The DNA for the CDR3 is TGTGCCAGCATCGGGCTAGCGGGATCGTCGGGTAATGAGCAGTTCTTC.

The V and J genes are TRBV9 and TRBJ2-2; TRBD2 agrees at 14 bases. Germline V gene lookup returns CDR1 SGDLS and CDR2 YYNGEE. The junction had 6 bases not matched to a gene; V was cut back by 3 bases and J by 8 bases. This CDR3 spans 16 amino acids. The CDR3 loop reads CASSESGTSGRGELFF. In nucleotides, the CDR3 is TGTGCCAGCAGCGAGTCCGGGACTAGCGGGAGAGGGGAGCTGTTTTTT.

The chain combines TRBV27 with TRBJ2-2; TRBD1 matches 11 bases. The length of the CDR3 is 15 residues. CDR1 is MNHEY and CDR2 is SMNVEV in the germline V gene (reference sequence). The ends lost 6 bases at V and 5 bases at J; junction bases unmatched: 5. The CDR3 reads CASREGTGGTGELFF. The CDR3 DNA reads TGTGCCAGCAGGGAAGGGACAGGGGGAACCGGGGAGCTGTTTTTT.

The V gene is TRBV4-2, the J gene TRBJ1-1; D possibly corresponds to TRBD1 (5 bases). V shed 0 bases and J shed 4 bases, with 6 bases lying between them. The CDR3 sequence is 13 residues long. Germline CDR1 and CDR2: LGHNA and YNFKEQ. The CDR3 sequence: CASSQDRGTEAFF. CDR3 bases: TGTGCCAGCAGCCAAGATAGGGGCACTGAAGCTTTCTTT.

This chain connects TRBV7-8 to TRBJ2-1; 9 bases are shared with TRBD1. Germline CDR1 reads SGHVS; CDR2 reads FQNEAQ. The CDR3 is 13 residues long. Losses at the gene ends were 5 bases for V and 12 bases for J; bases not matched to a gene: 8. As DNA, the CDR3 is TGTGCCAGCAGCCGGGACAGGGACCTAGGGCAGTTCTTC. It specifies CASSRDRDLGQFF.

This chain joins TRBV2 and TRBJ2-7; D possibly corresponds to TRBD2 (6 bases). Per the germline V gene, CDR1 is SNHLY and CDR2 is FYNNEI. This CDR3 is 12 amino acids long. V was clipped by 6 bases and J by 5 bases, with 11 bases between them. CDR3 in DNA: TGTGCCAGCAGGCGAGCGGGCGACGAGCAGTACTTC. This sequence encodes CASRRAGDEQYF.

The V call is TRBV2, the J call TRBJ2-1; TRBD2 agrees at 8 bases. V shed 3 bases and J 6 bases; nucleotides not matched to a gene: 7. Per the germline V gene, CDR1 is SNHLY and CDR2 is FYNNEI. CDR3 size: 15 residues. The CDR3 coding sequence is TGTGCCAGCAGTGAGGGACTAGTCGGGGGCAATGAGCAGTTCTTC. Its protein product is CASSEGLVGGNEQFF.

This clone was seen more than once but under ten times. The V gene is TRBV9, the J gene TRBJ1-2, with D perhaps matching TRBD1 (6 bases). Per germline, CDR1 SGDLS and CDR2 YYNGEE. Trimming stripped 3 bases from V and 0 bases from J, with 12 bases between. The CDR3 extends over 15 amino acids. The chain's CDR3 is CASSGRGSANYGYTF. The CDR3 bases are TGTGCCAGCAGCGGCAGGGGTTCCGCTAACTATGGCTACACCTTC.